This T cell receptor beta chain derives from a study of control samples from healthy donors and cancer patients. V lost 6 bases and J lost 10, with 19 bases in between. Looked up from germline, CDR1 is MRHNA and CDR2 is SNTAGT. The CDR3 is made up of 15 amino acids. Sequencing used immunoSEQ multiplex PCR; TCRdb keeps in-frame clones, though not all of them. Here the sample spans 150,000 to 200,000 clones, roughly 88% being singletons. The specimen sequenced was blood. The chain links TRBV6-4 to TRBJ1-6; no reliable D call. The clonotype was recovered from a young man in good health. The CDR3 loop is CASRESWGGGSPLHF. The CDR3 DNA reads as TGTGCCAGCAGAGAGTCATGGGGTGGCGGGTCACCCCTCCACTTT.